Listed below are T cell receptor beta chains from one sample, sequenced in a study of cytomegalovirus exposure and HLA in healthy donors. The method was immunoSEQ multiplex PCR; TCRdb's version includes in-frame clones alone and lacks a portion of them. The sample records 150,000 to 200,000 clones, 68% being singletons. The sequenced material came from PBMCs. All receptors derive from a man between 50 and 59 years old in good health and CMV-seronegative. CDR3s include the opening cysteine and the closing phenylalanine or tryptophan. Each record gives: clone size, V gene, CDR3 length, J gene, D gene, CDR3 protein, CDR3 DNA. A D gene is named only where the DNA matches it firmly. Only part of the rows carry a size: once, few, many, or a class if the clone is expanded.

abundance: -
v_gene: TRBV9
len: 13
j_gene: TRBJ2-5
d_gene: TRBD1
CDR3aa: CASSGTGGETQYF
CDR3nt: TGTGCCAGCAGTGGGACAGGGGGAGAGACCCAGTACTTC

abundance: few
v_gene: TRBV4-2
len: 14
j_gene: TRBJ1-2
d_gene: -
CDR3aa: CASSQRGGRRGYTF
CDR3nt: TGTGCCAGCAGCCAAAGAGGGGGTAGAAGGGGCTACACCTTC

abundance: -
v_gene: TRBV6-5
len: 16
j_gene: TRBJ2-3
d_gene: TRBD1
CDR3aa: CASSYSGTGGIDTQYF
CDR3nt: TGTGCCAGCAGTTACTCCGGGACAGGGGGCATAGATACGCAGTATTTT

abundance: once
v_gene: TRBV27
len: 15
j_gene: TRBJ1-1
d_gene: -
CDR3aa: CASSLSTGLNTEAFF
CDR3nt: TGTGCCAGCAGTTTATCGACAGGCCTGAACACTGAAGCTTTCTTT

abundance: -
v_gene: TRBV7-2
len: 15
j_gene: TRBJ2-1
d_gene: TRBD2
CDR3aa: CASSLGLAGGNEQFF
CDR3nt: TGTGCCAGCAGCTTAGGACTAGCGGGGGGAAATGAGCAGTTCTTC

abundance: few
v_gene: TRBV19
len: 20
j_gene: TRBJ2-7
d_gene: TRBD2
CDR3aa: CASSIPPRAGGYLSSYEQYF
CDR3nt: TGTGCCAGTAGTATCCCCCCCAGAGCGGGGGGTTACCTGAGCTCCTACGAGCAGTACTTC

abundance: -
v_gene: TRBV6-1
len: 15
j_gene: TRBJ1-6
d_gene: -
CDR3aa: CASFSSASGNSPLHF
CDR3nt: TGTGCCAGCTTTTCGTCGGCCAGCGGTAATTCACCCCTCCACTTT

abundance: -
v_gene: TRBV7-9
len: 15
j_gene: TRBJ2-5
d_gene: -
CDR3aa: CASSLLLQGRETQYF
CDR3nt: TGTGCCAGCAGCTTATTGTTGCAGGGTCGCGAGACCCAGTACTTC

abundance: -
v_gene: TRBV10-3
len: 15
j_gene: TRBJ1-1
d_gene: -
CDR3aa: CAISVEGVGNTEAFF
CDR3nt: TGTGCCATCAGTGTCGAGGGGGTGGGAAACACTGAAGCTTTCTTT

abundance: -
v_gene: TRBV6-1
len: 15
j_gene: TRBJ1-6
d_gene: TRBD1
CDR3aa: CASNQGGLGNSPLHF
CDR3nt: TGTGCCAGCAACCAGGGGGGTTTAGGTAATTCACCCCTCCACTTT

abundance: -
v_gene: TRBV15
len: 16
j_gene: TRBJ1-2
d_gene: TRBD1
CDR3aa: CATSRSGTGGNYGYTF
CDR3nt: TGTGCCACCAGCAGATCTGGGACAGGGGGGAACTATGGCTACACCTTC

abundance: -
v_gene: TRBV19
len: 19
j_gene: TRBJ2-2
d_gene: TRBD1
CDR3aa: CASSAPRTGGSLNTGELFF
CDR3nt: TGTGCCAGTAGTGCCCCCCGCACAGGGGGGTCCCTCAACACCGGGGAGCTGTTTTTT

abundance: -
v_gene: TRBV7-2
len: 13
j_gene: TRBJ1-2
d_gene: -
CDR3aa: CASSPDSDYGYTF
CDR3nt: TGTGCCAGCAGCCCCGACAGTGACTATGGCTACACCTTC

abundance: -
v_gene: TRBV7-2
len: 15
j_gene: TRBJ2-7
d_gene: TRBD1
CDR3aa: CASSLGQGRSYEQYF
CDR3nt: TGTGCCAGCAGCTTGGGACAGGGGCGTTCCTACGAGCAGTACTTC

abundance: -
v_gene: TRBV9
len: 15
j_gene: TRBJ2-1
d_gene: TRBD2
CDR3aa: CASSASTSVGNEQFF
CDR3nt: TGTGCCAGCAGCGCCTCGACTAGCGTGGGCAATGAGCAGTTCTTC

abundance: once
v_gene: TRBV2
len: 15
j_gene: TRBJ2-1
d_gene: TRBD2
CDR3aa: CASQLLAGINNEQFF
CDR3nt: TGTGCCAGCCAGCTCCTAGCGGGGATCAACAATGAGCAGTTCTTC

abundance: -
v_gene: TRBV4-2
len: 14
j_gene: TRBJ1-4
d_gene: TRBD1
CDR3aa: CASSRTGEIEKLFF
CDR3nt: TGTGCCAGCAGCCGGACAGGGGAAATTGAAAAACTGTTTTTT

abundance: -
v_gene: TRBV28
len: 15
j_gene: TRBJ1-5
d_gene: TRBD1
CDR3aa: CASSFPQGVNQPQHF
CDR3nt: TGTGCCAGCAGTTTTCCTCAGGGGGTCAATCAGCCCCAGCATTTT

abundance: few
v_gene: TRBV28
len: 15
j_gene: TRBJ1-1
d_gene: -
CDR3aa: CASTWGGAINTEAFF
CDR3nt: TGTGCCAGTACTTGGGGGGGCGCTATAAACACTGAAGCTTTCTTT

abundance: few
v_gene: TRBV28
len: 20
j_gene: TRBJ1-2
d_gene: TRBD1
CDR3aa: CASSLPLRGATTGPFYGYTF
CDR3nt: TGTGCCAGCAGCTTACCCCTCCGGGGAGCAACGACAGGGCCTTTCTATGGCTACACCTTC

abundance: once
v_gene: TRBV27
len: 13
j_gene: TRBJ2-7
d_gene: -
CDR3aa: CASSPVGPYEQYF
CDR3nt: TGTGCCAGCAGCCCCGTGGGGCCCTACGAGCAGTACTTC

abundance: once
v_gene: TRBV5-6
len: 16
j_gene: TRBJ1-1
d_gene: -
CDR3aa: CASSATGPHMNTEAFF
CDR3nt: TGTGCCAGCAGCGCGACAGGTCCCCACATGAACACTGAAGCTTTCTTT

abundance: few
v_gene: TRBV4-3
len: 14
j_gene: TRBJ1-4
d_gene: -
CDR3aa: CASSQGRANEKLFF
CDR3nt: TGCGCCAGCAGCCAAGGGCGGGCCAATGAAAAACTGTTTTTT

abundance: -
v_gene: TRBV4-1
len: 16
j_gene: TRBJ2-1
d_gene: TRBD2
CDR3aa: CASSSPSGGAYNEQFF
CDR3nt: TGCGCCAGCAGCAGTCCTAGCGGGGGGGCCTACAATGAGCAGTTCTTC

abundance: once
v_gene: TRBV2
len: 16
j_gene: TRBJ2-3
d_gene: -
CDR3aa: CASSSQGPGNTDTQYF
CDR3nt: TGTGCCAGCAGTAGTCAGGGGCCTGGCAACACAGATACGCAGTATTTT

abundance: -
v_gene: TRBV10-3
len: 13
j_gene: TRBJ2-7
d_gene: TRBD1
CDR3aa: CAISVGTVGEQYF
CDR3nt: TGTGCCATCAGTGTCGGGACAGTTGGCGAGCAGTACTTC

abundance: -
v_gene: TRBV6-6
len: 16
j_gene: TRBJ1-3
d_gene: TRBD1
CDR3aa: CASSYSKGQGGNTIYF
CDR3nt: TGTGCCAGCAGTTACTCAAAGGGACAGGGGGGAAACACCATATATTTT

abundance: -
v_gene: TRBV15
len: 12
j_gene: TRBJ2-1
d_gene: -
CDR3aa: CATSRDEDEQFF
CDR3nt: TGTGCCACCAGCAGAGATGAGGATGAGCAGTTCTTC

abundance: -
v_gene: TRBV18
len: 11
j_gene: TRBJ2-5
d_gene: -
CDR3aa: CAGGTAETQYF
CDR3nt: TGTGCCGGCGGGACGGCGGAGACCCAGTACTTC

abundance: -
v_gene: TRBV19
len: 14
j_gene: TRBJ1-2
d_gene: -
CDR3aa: CASTPSGARYGYTF
CDR3nt: TGTGCCAGCACACCCTCAGGGGCGAGGTATGGCTACACCTTC

abundance: few
v_gene: TRBV5-6
len: 16
j_gene: TRBJ1-3
d_gene: TRBD1
CDR3aa: CASSLSGTGAVNTIYF
CDR3nt: TGTGCCAGCAGCTTGTCCGGGACAGGGGCGGTAAACACCATATATTTT

abundance: few
v_gene: TRBV19
len: 14
j_gene: TRBJ2-2
d_gene: -
CDR3aa: CASSIQGLTGELFF
CDR3nt: TGTGCCAGTAGTATACAGGGGCTCACCGGGGAGCTGTTTTTT

abundance: -
v_gene: TRBV15
len: 15
j_gene: TRBJ1-5
d_gene: -
CDR3aa: CATSREQYSNQPQHF
CDR3nt: TGTGCCACCAGCAGAGAACAGTATAGCAATCAGCCCCAGCATTTT

abundance: few
v_gene: TRBV13
len: 13
j_gene: TRBJ2-3
d_gene: TRBD2
CDR3aa: CASSGTRGDTQYF
CDR3nt: TGTGCCAGCAGCGGGACTAGGGGAGATACGCAGTATTTT

abundance: -
v_gene: TRBV27
len: 13
j_gene: TRBJ1-2
d_gene: -
CDR3aa: CASSLYGTQGYTF
CDR3nt: TGTGCCAGCAGTTTATACGGGACACAGGGCTACACCTTC

abundance: -
v_gene: TRBV12-5
len: 16
j_gene: TRBJ2-2
d_gene: TRBD2
CDR3aa: CASGWTSGGYSGELFF
CDR3nt: TGTGCTAGTGGCTGGACTAGCGGGGGGTATTCCGGGGAGCTGTTTTTT

abundance: -
v_gene: TRBV5-4
len: 15
j_gene: TRBJ2-3
d_gene: TRBD2
CDR3aa: CASSLKRGDTDTQYF
CDR3nt: TGTGCCAGCAGCTTAAAGCGGGGGGACACAGATACGCAGTATTTT

abundance: -
v_gene: TRBV5-4
len: 17
j_gene: TRBJ2-2
d_gene: TRBD1
CDR3aa: CASASLGQLANTGELFF
CDR3nt: TGTGCCAGCGCCTCTCTGGGACAGCTGGCGAACACCGGGGAGCTGTTTTTT

abundance: -
v_gene: TRBV19
len: 16
j_gene: TRBJ2-4
d_gene: TRBD2
CDR3aa: CASSFSGGVAKNIQYF
CDR3nt: TGTGCCAGTAGTTTTAGCGGGGGGGTAGCCAAAAACATTCAGTACTTC

abundance: few
v_gene: TRBV28
len: 15
j_gene: TRBJ2-1
d_gene: -
CDR3aa: CASSSFYSSYNEQFF
CDR3nt: TGTGCCAGCAGTTCTTTTTATAGCTCCTACAATGAGCAGTTCTTC

abundance: -
v_gene: TRBV11-2
len: 14
j_gene: TRBJ2-7
d_gene: TRBD1
CDR3aa: CASSLLTGGDEQYF
CDR3nt: TGTGCCAGCAGCTTGTTGACAGGGGGGGACGAGCAGTACTTC

abundance: once
v_gene: TRBV19
len: 16
j_gene: TRBJ2-2
d_gene: -
CDR3aa: CASINRGRPNTGELFF
CDR3nt: TGTGCCAGTATCAATCGCGGCAGACCGAACACCGGGGAGCTGTTTTTT

abundance: -
v_gene: TRBV7-8
len: 14
j_gene: TRBJ2-5
d_gene: -
CDR3aa: CASSSRQAKETQYF
CDR3nt: TGTGCCAGCAGCTCTAGACAGGCTAAAGAGACCCAGTACTTC

abundance: -
v_gene: TRBV5-4
len: 17
j_gene: TRBJ1-1
d_gene: TRBD1
CDR3aa: CASSLAGQGARGTEAFF
CDR3nt: TGTGCCAGCAGCTTGGCCGGGCAGGGGGCGCGAGGAACTGAAGCTTTCTTT

abundance: -
v_gene: TRBV15
len: 15
j_gene: TRBJ2-1
d_gene: TRBD1
CDR3aa: CATSAGTGGKVEQFF
CDR3nt: TGTGCCACCAGCGCCGGGACAGGGGGCAAAGTTGAGCAGTTCTTC

abundance: -
v_gene: TRBV9
len: 16
j_gene: TRBJ1-1
d_gene: TRBD1
CDR3aa: CASSATTGGLNTEAFF
CDR3nt: TGTGCCAGCAGCGCGACGACAGGGGGGTTGAACACTGAAGCTTTCTTT

abundance: -
v_gene: TRBV15
len: 15
j_gene: TRBJ2-6
d_gene: TRBD1
CDR3aa: CATSSDRAGANVLTF
CDR3nt: TGTGCCACCAGCTCCGACAGGGCCGGGGCCAACGTCCTGACTTTC

abundance: -
v_gene: TRBV10-3
len: 13
j_gene: TRBJ1-1
d_gene: -
CDR3aa: CAISEDRFPGSFF
CDR3nt: TGTGCCATCAGTGAGGACAGGTTCCCGGGGAGCTTCTTT

abundance: -
v_gene: TRBV28
len: 15
j_gene: TRBJ2-7
d_gene: -
CDR3aa: CASSLQGTSKLVQYF
CDR3nt: TGTGCCAGCAGTCTCCAAGGGACAAGTAAATTAGTGCAGTACTTC

abundance: few
v_gene: TRBV7-2
len: 14
j_gene: TRBJ2-3
d_gene: TRBD2
CDR3aa: CASRTSGGPDTQYF
CDR3nt: TGTGCCAGCAGAACTAGCGGGGGGCCTGATACGCAGTATTTT

abundance: -
v_gene: TRBV6-6
len: 13
j_gene: TRBJ2-2
d_gene: -
CDR3aa: CASRAQGAGELFF
CDR3nt: TGTGCCAGCAGGGCACAGGGAGCCGGGGAGCTGTTTTTT

abundance: -
v_gene: TRBV5-1
len: 14
j_gene: TRBJ2-3
d_gene: -
CDR3aa: CTSSFSEPEGTQYF
CDR3nt: TGCACCAGCAGCTTTTCCGAGCCTGAGGGTACGCAGTATTTT

abundance: once
v_gene: TRBV6-5
len: 13
j_gene: TRBJ1-1
d_gene: -
CDR3aa: CASRGALNTEAFF
CDR3nt: TGTGCCAGCAGGGGGGCCCTGAACACTGAAGCTTTCTTT

abundance: -
v_gene: TRBV6-1
len: 17
j_gene: TRBJ2-1
d_gene: TRBD2
CDR3aa: CASSERRSGGSLNEQFF
CDR3nt: TGTGCCAGCAGTGAACGCCGTAGCGGGGGGTCTCTCAATGAGCAGTTCTTC

abundance: once
v_gene: TRBV7-2
len: 15
j_gene: TRBJ2-5
d_gene: -
CDR3aa: CASSLAARGAETQYF
CDR3nt: TGTGCCAGCAGCTTAGCGGCCAGGGGGGCGGAGACCCAGTACTTC

abundance: -
v_gene: TRBV18
len: 13
j_gene: TRBJ1-1
d_gene: -
CDR3aa: CASSPSRSTEAFF
CDR3nt: TGTGCCAGCTCACCAAGCCGAAGCACTGAAGCTTTCTTT

abundance: -
v_gene: TRBV10-1
len: 13
j_gene: TRBJ2-1
d_gene: TRBD1
CDR3aa: CASSEDTGARQFF
CDR3nt: TGCGCCAGCAGTGAAGACACAGGGGCACGGCAGTTCTTC

abundance: few
v_gene: TRBV7-9
len: 14
j_gene: TRBJ1-1
d_gene: -
CDR3aa: CASSALRDYTEAFF
CDR3nt: TGTGCCAGCAGCGCGCTCAGGGATTACACTGAAGCTTTCTTT